This T cell receptor beta chain comes out of a study of shared clonotypes between healthy human individuals. About this clone: What it binds is not known.

Study outcomes and limitations: The rarefaction results pointed to incomplete sorted-subset sequencing despite large depth. Sharing of clonotypes among donors was expected to vary with sequencing depth. Non-shared clonotypes were found to have lower generation probabilities than the clonotypes that were shared by all four of the sorted-subset donors.

Each subset's genomic DNA was shared equally among a number of immunoSEQ plates. Profiled with immunoSEQ multiplex PCR; TCRdb holds only in-frame clones, not every one. Of hundreds of thousands of clones in the sample, about nine tenths are singletons; the top ten hold roughly 15%. The receptor was isolated from a young man in good health. Sequencing was performed on memory CD8+ T cells sorted from blood. The subset here: CD45RO+ cells pooled with CCR7-negative TemRA cells.

Here the CDR3 DNA reads TGTGCCAGCACCCCCGGCAGCTCCTACGAGCAGTACTTC. Protein product: CASTPGSSYEQYF. The chain combines TRBV28 with TRBJ2-7; D is unclear. Germline CDR1 MDHEN, CDR2 SYDVKM. Trimming stripped 7 bases from V and 0 bases from J, with 10 bases between. The CDR3 extends over 13 amino acids.